The T cell receptor (beta chain) described here comes from a study of OX40 agonist ivuxolimab in advanced cancers. About the research overall: The study gave patients intravenous ivuxolimab at 0.01 to 10 mg/kg every 2 weeks.

This clone was observed a few times. Method: immunoSEQ multiplex PCR; TCRdb's copy keeps in-frame clones and lacks some. This table has approximately 68,000 clones, roughly 83% appearing once. This CDR3 comprises 15 residues. Trimming shortened V by 5 bases and J by 3 bases, and 15 bases separated the two germline ends. Germline CDR1 and CDR2: MDHEN and SYDVKM. The V call is TRBV28, the J call TRBJ2-3; D gene ambiguous. Material: CD4+ or CD8+ T cells sorted from blood, obtained in a trial of the OX40 agonist ivuxolimab. This receptor was obtained from an adult with an advanced solid tumor such as melanoma, head and neck, liver or kidney cancer. This CDR3 reads CASSAAGVRTDTQYF. The CDR3 bases are TGTGCCAGCAGTGCGGCCGGTGTCAGGACAGATACGCAGTATTTT.